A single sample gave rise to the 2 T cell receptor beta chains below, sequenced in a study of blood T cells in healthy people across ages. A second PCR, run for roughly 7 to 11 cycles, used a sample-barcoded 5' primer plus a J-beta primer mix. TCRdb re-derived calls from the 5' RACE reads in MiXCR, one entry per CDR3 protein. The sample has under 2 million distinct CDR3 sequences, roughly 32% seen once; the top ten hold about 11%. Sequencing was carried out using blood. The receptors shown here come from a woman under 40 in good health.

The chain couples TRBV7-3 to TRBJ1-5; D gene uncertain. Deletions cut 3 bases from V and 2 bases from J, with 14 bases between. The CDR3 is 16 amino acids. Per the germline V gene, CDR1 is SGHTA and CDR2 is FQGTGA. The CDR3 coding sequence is TGTGCCAGCAGCTTGAGTACGGGGTATGGCAATCAGCCCCAGCATTTT. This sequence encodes CASSLSTGYGNQPQHF.

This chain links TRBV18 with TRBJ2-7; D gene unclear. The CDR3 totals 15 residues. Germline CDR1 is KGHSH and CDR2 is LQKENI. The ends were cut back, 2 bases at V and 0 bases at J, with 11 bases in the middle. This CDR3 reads CASSPGEANSYEQYF. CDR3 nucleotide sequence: TGTGCCAGCTCACCAGGAGAAGCGAACTCCTACGAGCAGTACTTC.